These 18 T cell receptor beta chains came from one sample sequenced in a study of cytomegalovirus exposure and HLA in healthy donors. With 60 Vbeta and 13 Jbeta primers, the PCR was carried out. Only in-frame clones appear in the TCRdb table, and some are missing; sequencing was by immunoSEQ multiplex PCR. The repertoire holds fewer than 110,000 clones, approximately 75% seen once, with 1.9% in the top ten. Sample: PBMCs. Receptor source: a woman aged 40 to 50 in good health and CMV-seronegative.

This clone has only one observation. Written as DNA, the CDR3 is TGTGCCAGCAGCTTAAACCCCCTAGCGGGGGGGCCCTCGGACGAGCAGTACTTC. Its translation: CASSLNPLAGGPSDEQYF. This rearrangement joins TRBV7-3 to TRBJ2-7; TRBD2 aligns across 12 bases. V lost 1 base and J lost 5; bases outside the gene matches: 12. The CDR3 is 18 amino acids. Germline CDR1 SGHTA, CDR2 FQGTGA.

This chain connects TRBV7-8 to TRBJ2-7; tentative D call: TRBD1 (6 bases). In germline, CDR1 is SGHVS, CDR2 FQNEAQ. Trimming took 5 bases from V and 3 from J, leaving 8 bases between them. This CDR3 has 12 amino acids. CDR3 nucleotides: TGTGCCAGCAGCCTCAGGGGCTACGAGCAGTACTTC. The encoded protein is CASSLRGYEQYF.

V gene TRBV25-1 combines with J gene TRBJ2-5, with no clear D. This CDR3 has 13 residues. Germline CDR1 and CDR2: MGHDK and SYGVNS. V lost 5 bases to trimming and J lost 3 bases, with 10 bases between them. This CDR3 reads CASSTAGKETQYF. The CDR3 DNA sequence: TGTGCCAGCAGTACCGCCGGTAAAGAGACCCAGTACTTC.

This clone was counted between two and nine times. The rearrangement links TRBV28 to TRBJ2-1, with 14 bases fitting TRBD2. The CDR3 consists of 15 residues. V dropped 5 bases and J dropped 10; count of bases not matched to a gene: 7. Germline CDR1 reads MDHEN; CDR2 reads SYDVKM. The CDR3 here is CASSPPGLAGVEQFF. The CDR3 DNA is TGTGCCAGCAGTCCACCGGGACTAGCGGGAGTCGAGCAGTTCTTC.

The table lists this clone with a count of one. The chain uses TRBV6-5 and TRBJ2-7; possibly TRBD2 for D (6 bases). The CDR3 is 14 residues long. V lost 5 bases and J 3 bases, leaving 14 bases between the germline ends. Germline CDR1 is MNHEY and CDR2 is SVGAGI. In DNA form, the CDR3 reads TGTGCCAGCAGTAAGTTGGCGGGGAACTACGAGCAGTACTTC. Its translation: CASSKLAGNYEQYF.

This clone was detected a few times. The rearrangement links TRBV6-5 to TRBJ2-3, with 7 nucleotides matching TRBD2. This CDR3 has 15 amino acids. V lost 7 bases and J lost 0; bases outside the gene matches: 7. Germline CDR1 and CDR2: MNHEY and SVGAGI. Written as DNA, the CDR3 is TGTGCCAGCAACGCTGGACTAGGGAGCACAGATACGCAGTATTTT. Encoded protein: CASNAGLGSTDTQYF.

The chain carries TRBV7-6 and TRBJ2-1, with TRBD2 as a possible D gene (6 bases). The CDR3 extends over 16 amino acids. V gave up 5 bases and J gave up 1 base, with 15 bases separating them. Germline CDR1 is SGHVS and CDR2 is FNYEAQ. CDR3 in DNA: TGTGCCAGCAGCATGGGACTGGCGAGATCCTACAATGAGCAGTTCTTC. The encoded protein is CASSMGLARSYNEQFF.

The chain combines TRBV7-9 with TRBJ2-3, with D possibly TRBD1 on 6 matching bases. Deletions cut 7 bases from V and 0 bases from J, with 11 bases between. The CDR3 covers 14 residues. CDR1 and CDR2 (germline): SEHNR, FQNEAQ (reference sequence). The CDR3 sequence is CASKGDASTDTQYF. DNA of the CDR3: TGTGCCAGCAAGGGGGACGCTAGCACAGATACGCAGTATTTT.

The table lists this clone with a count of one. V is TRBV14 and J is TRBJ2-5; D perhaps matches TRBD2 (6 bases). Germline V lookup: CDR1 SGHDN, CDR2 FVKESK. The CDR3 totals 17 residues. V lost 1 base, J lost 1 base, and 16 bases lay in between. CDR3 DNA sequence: TGTGCCAGCAGCCAAGGGAGGGCCCCTGTTCGCCAAGAGACCCAGTACTTC. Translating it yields CASSQGRAPVRQETQYF. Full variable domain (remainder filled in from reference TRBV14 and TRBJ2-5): EAGVTQFPSHSVIEKGQTVTLRCDPISGHDNLYWYRRVMGKEIKFLLHFVKESKQDESGMPNNRFLAERTGGTYSTLKVQPAELEDSGVYFCASSQGRAPVRQETQYFGPGTRLLVL.

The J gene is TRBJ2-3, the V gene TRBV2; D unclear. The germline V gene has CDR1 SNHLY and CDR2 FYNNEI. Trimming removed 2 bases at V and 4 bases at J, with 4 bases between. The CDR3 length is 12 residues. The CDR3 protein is CASSELADTQYF. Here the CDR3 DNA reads TGTGCCAGCAGTGAATTAGCAGATACGCAGTATTTT.

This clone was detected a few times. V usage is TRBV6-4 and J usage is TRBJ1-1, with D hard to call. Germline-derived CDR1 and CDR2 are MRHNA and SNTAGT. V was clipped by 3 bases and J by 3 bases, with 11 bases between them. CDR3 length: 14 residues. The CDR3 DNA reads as TGTGCCAGCAGTGAGCACGGGGAGGACACTGAAGCTTTCTTT. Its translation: CASSEHGEDTEAFF.

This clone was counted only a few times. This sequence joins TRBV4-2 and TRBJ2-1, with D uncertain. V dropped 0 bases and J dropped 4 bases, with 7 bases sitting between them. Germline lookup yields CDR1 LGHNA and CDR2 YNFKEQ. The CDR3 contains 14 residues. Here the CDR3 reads CASSQDGGYNEQFF. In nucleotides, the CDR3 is TGTGCCAGCAGCCAAGATGGCGGTTACAATGAGCAGTTCTTC.

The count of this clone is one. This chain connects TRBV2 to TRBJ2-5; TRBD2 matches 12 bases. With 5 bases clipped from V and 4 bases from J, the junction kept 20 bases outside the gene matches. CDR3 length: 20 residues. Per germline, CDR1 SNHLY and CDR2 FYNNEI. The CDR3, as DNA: TGTGCCAGCAGTCTAAGAGGAGGGGGCCTAGCGGGGGGGCCGAGAGAGACCCAGTACTTC. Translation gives CASSLRGGGLAGGPRETQYF.

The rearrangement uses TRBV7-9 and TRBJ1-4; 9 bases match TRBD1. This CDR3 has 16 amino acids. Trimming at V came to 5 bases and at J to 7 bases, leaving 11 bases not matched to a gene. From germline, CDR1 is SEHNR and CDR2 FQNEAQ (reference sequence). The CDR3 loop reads CASSGNDRGYGEKLFF. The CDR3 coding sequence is TGTGCCAGCAGCGGTAATGACAGGGGGTATGGTGAAAAACTGTTTTTT.

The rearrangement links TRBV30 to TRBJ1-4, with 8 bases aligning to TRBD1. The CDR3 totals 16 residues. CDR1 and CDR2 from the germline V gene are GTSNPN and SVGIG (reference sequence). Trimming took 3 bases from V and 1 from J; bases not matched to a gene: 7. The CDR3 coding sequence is TGTGCCTGGAGGGAGACAGGGGCCGGAACTAATGAAAAACTGTTTTTT. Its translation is CAWRETGAGTNEKLFF.

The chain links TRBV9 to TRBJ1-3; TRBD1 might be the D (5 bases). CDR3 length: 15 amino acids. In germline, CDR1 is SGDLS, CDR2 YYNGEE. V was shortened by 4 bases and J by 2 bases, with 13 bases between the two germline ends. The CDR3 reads CASSPGRGAGNTIYF. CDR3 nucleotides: TGTGCCAGCAGCCCCGGGAGGGGAGCTGGAAACACCATATATTTT.

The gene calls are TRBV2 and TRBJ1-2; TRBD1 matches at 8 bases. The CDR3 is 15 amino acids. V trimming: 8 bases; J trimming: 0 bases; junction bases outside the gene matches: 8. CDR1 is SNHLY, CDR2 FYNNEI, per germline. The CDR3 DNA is TGTGCCAGCGAGGCAGGGGGCATAGCTAACTATGGCTACACCTTC. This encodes CASEAGGIANYGYTF.

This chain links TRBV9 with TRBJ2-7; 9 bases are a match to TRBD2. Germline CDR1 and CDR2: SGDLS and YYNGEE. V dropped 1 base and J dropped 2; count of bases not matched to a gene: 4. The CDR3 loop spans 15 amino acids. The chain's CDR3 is CASSVTSGFPYEQYF. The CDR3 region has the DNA TGTGCCAGCAGCGTAACTAGCGGGTTCCCCTACGAGCAGTACTTC.